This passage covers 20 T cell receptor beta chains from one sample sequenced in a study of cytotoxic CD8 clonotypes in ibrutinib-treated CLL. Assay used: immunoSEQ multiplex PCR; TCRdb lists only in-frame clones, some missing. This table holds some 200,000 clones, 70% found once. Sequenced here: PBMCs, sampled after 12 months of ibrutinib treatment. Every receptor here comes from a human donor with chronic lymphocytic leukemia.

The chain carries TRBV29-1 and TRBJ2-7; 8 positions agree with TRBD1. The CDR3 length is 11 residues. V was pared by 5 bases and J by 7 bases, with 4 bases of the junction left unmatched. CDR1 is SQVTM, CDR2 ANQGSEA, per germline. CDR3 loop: CSVSDREEQYF. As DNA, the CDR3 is TGCAGCGTTTCGGACAGGGAGGAGCAGTACTTC.

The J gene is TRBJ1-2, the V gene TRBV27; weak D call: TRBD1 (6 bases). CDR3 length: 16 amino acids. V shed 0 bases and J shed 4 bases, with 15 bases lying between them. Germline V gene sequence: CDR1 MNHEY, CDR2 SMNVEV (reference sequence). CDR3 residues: CASSLSAGALFYGYTF. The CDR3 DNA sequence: TGTGCCAGCAGTTTATCGGCGGGGGCCTTGTTCTATGGCTACACCTTC.

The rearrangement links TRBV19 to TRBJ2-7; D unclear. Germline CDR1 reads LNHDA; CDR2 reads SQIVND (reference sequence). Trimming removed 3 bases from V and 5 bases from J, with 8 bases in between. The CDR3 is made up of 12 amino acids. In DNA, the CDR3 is TGTGCCAGTAGTATTCTAGGGAACGAGCAGTACTTC. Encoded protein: CASSILGNEQYF.

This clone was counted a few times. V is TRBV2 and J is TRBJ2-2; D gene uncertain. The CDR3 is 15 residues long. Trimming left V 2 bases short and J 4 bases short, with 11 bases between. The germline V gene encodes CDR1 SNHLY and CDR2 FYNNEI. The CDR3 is CASSEQLTGTGELFF. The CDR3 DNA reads TGTGCCAGCAGTGAACAACTCACGGGCACCGGGGAGCTGTTTTTT.

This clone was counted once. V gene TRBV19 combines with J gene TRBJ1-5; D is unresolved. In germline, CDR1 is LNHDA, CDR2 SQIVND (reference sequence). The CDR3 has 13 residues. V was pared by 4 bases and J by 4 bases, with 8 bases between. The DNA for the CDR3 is TGTGCCAGTAGTAAGCAGCAGAATCAGCCCCAGCATTTT. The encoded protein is CASSKQQNQPQHF.

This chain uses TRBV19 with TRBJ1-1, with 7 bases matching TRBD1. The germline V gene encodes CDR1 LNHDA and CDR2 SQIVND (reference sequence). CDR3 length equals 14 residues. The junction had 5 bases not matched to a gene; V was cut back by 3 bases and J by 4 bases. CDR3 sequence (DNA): TGTGCCAGTAGTATGGCCAGGGGGGCCACTGAAGCTTTCTTT. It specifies CASSMARGATEAFF.

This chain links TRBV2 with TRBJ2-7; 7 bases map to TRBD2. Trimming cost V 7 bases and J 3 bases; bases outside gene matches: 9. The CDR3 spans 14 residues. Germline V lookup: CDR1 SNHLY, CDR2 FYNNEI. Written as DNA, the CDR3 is TGTGCCAGCACCCGACGGGGCGGGAGCTACGAGCAGTACTTC. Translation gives CASTRRGGSYEQYF.

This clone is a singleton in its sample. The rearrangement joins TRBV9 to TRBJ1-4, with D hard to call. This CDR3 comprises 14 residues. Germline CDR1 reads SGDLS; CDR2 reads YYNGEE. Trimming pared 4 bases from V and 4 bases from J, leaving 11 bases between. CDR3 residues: CASSLPAVNEKLFF. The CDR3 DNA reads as TGTGCCAGCAGCCTCCCGGCGGTTAATGAAAAACTGTTTTTT. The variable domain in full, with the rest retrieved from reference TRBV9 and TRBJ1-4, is DSGVTQTPKHLITATGQRVTLRCSPRSGDLSVYWYQQSLDQGLQFLIQYYNGEERAKGNILERFSAQQFPDLHSELNLSSLELGDSALYFCASSLPAVNEKLFFGSGTQLSVL.

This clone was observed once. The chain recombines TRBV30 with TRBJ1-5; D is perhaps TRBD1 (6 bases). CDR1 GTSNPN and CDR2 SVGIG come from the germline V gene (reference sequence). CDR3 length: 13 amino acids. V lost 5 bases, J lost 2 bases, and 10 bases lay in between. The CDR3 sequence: CAWAAGGNQPQHF. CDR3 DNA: TGTGCCTGGGCCGCAGGGGGCAATCAGCCCCAGCATTTT.

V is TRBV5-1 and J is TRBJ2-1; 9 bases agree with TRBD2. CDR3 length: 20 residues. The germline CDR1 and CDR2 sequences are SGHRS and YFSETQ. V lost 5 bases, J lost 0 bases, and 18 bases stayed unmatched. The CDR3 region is CASRPAGREGSSSSYNEQFF. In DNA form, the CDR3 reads TGCGCCAGCAGACCCGCGGGGCGGGAGGGCTCTTCAAGCTCCTACAATGAGCAGTTCTTC.

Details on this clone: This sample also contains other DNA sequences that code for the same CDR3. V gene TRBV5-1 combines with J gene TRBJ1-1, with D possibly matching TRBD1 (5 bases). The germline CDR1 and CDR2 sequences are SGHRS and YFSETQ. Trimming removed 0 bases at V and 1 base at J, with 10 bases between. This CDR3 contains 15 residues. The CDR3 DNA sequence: TGCGCCAGCAGCTTGGGGGGCAGTCAGAACACTGAAGCTTTCTTT. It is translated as CASSLGGSQNTEAFF.

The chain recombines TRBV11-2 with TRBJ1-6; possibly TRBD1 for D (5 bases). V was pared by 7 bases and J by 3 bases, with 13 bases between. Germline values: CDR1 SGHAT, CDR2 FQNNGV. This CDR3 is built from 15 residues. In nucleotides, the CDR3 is TGTGCCAGCAACCATCAGGGCGGCTATAATTCACCCCTCCACTTT. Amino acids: CASNHQGGYNSPLHF.

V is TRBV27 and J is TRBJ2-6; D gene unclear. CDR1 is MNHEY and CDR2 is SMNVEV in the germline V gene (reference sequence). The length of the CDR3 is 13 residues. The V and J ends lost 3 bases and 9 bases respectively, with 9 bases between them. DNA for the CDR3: TGTGCCAGCAGTTTTTCTAGGCTCAACGTCCTGACTTTC. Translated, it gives CASSFSRLNVLTF.

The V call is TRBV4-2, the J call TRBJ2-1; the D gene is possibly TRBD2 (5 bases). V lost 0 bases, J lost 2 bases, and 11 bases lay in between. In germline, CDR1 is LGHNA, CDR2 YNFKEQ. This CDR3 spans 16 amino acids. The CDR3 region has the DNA TGTGCCAGCAGCCAAGATTCCCCCGGGGCCTACAATGAGCAGTTCTTC. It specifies CASSQDSPGAYNEQFF.

The CDR3 reads CASSLGHQNTEAFF. CDR3 in DNA: TGTGCCAGCAGCTTGGGACACCAGAACACTGAAGCTTTCTTT. The chain joins TRBV5-8 to TRBJ1-1; D is unclear. CDR1 is SGHTS, CDR2 YDEGEE, per germline. The germline V and J ends were trimmed by 0 bases and 1 base, with 7 bases remaining between them. This CDR3 contains 14 residues. The full variable domain, with the rest looked up from reference TRBV5-8 and TRBJ1-1, is EAGVTQSPTHLIKTRGQQATLRCSPISGHTSVYWYQQALGLGLQFLLWYDEGEERNRGNFPPRFSGRQFPNYSSELNVNALELEDSALYLCASSLGHQNTEAFFGQGTRLTVV.

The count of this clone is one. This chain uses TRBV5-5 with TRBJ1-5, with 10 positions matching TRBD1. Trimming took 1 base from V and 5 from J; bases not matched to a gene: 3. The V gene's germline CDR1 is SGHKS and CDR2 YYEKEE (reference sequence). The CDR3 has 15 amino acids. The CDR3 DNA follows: TGTGCCAGCAGCTTGTTGGACAGGGGGGATCAGCCCCAGCATTTT. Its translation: CASSLLDRGDQPQHF.

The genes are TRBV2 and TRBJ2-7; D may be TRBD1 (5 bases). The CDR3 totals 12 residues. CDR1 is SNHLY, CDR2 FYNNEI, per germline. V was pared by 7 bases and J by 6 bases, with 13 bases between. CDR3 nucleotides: TGTGCCAGCACCTCAGATAGGGGCGAGCAGTACTTC. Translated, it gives CASTSDRGEQYF.

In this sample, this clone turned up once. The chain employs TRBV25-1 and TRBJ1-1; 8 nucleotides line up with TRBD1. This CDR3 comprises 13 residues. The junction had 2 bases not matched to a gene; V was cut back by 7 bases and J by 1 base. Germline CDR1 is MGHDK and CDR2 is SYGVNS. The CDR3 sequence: CASKGQGNTEAFF. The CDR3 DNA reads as TGTGCCAGCAAAGGACAGGGGAACACTGAAGCTTTCTTT.

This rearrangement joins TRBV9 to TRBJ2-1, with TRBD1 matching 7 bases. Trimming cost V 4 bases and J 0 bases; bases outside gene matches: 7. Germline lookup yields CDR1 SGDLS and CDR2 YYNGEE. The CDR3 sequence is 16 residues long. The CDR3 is CASSTGTALSYNEQFF. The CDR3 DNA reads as TGTGCCAGCAGCACTGGGACAGCCCTCTCCTACAATGAGCAGTTCTTC. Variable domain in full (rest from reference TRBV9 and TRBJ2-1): DSGVTQTPKHLITATGQRVTLRCSPRSGDLSVYWYQQSLDQGLQFLIQYYNGEERAKGNILERFSAQQFPDLHSELNLSSLELGDSALYFCASSTGTALSYNEQFFGPGTRLTVL.

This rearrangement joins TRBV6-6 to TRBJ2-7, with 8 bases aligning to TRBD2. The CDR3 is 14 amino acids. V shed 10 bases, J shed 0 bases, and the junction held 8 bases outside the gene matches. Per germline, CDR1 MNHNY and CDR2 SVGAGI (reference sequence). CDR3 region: CATGGQGSSYEQYF. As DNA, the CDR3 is TGTGCCACGGGGGGGCAGGGGAGCTCCTACGAGCAGTACTTC.